This entry lists 13 T cell receptor beta chains sequenced from one sample in a study of early T cells in non-severe SARS-CoV-2 infection. TCRdb independently ran MiXCR on the 5' RACE reads; one entry per CDR3 protein. The data contain 42,000 or so distinct CDR3 sequences, roughly 10% of them singletons. Sequencing input: whole blood. The receptors were sampled from an adult who was a healthcare worker with PCR-confirmed SARS-CoV-2 infection or an uninfected control (not recorded which).

This clonotype has ten or more counts. This sequence joins TRBV7-2 and TRBJ2-7, with TRBD2 matching 9 bases. The CDR3 is 14 residues long. Germline V gene lookup returns CDR1 SGHTA and CDR2 FQGNSA. With 1 base clipped from V and 6 bases from J, the junction kept 4 bases outside the gene matches. The CDR3 region has the DNA TGTGCCAGCAGCTTAGGGACTAGCGTCTCCGAGCAGTACTTC. It encodes CASSLGTSVSEQYF.

Ten or more counts support this clonotype. The rearrangement links TRBV20-1 to TRBJ2-1; 9 bases agree with TRBD2. The CDR3 runs 14 residues. With 2 bases clipped from V and 2 bases from J, the junction kept 1 base outside the gene matches. Germline CDR1 and CDR2: DFQATT and SNEGSKA (reference sequence). CDR3 sequence: CSARTSGPYNEQFF. In DNA, the CDR3 is TGCAGTGCTAGAACTAGCGGGCCCTACAATGAGCAGTTCTTC.

V and J are TRBV27 and TRBJ2-4, with 8 bases fitting TRBD2. The germline CDR1 and CDR2 sequences are MNHEY and SMNVEV (reference sequence). The trim removed 6 bases at V and 6 bases at J, leaving 4 bases unmatched. The CDR3 covers 13 residues. The CDR3 sequence: CASRSAGGNIQYF. The CDR3 DNA follows: TGTGCCAGCAGAAGCGCGGGGGGAAACATTCAGTACTTC.

Ten or more counts support this clonotype. The chain links TRBV7-2 to TRBJ2-5; no clear D. The CDR3 contains 15 residues. V was trimmed by 6 bases and J by 2 bases, leaving 16 bases between them. Germline assignment: CDR1 SGHTA and CDR2 FQGNSA. CDR3 loop: CASRRSRVVQETQYF. CDR3 nucleotide sequence: TGTGCCAGCAGACGCAGCCGAGTGGTTCAAGAGACCCAGTACTTC.

By sample fraction, this clonotype is medium-sized (0.01 to 0.1%). This chain connects TRBV5-1 to TRBJ1-4; 7 nucleotides line up with TRBD1. The CDR3 is 14 amino acids. Germline V gene data show CDR1 as SGHRS and CDR2 as YFSETQ. The ends lost 4 bases at V and 5 bases at J; junction bases unmatched: 5. The CDR3 nucleotides read TGCGCCAGCAGCAAGGGGACAGAGAATGAAAAACTGTTTTTT. Protein sequence: CASSKGTENEKLFF. Full variable domain (rest looked up from reference TRBV5-1 and TRBJ1-4): KAGVTQTPRYLIKTRGQQVTLSCSPISGHRSVSWYQQTPGQGLQFLFEYFSETQRNKGNFPGRFSGRQFSNSRSEMNVSTLELGDSALYLCASSKGTENEKLFFGSGTQLSVL.

This clonotype was picked up many times. This chain joins TRBV11-2 and TRBJ2-3; possibly TRBD2 for D (6 bases). Trimming took off 5 bases at V and 3 bases at J, with 15 bases between the two ends. The CDR3 is 15 residues long. Per the germline V gene, CDR1 is SGHAT and CDR2 is FQNNGV. CDR3 sequence reads: CASSTGTPGTDTQYF. The CDR3 DNA follows: TGTGCCAGCAGCACCGGGACTCCAGGAACAGATACGCAGTATTTT.

As concerns this clonotype: Since the CDR3 does not end with the conserved phenylalanine or tryptophan, this likely comes from a read error. The limits of the CDR3 on the DNA are not certain, so only TCRdb's listed CDR3 is given. V usage is TRBV29-1 and J usage is TRBJ1-1. The germline V gene has CDR1 SQVTM and CDR2 ANQGSEA. The CDR3 has 9 residues if both end residues are counted. The CDR3 loop is CSVEDQTST.

In this sample, this clonotype turned up many times. The V gene is TRBV4-1, the J gene TRBJ1-1, with D unresolved. V lost 2 bases and J 5 bases, leaving 15 bases between the germline ends. The V gene's germline CDR1 is MGHRA and CDR2 YSYEKL. This CDR3 spans 15 amino acids. For the CDR3, the DNA is TGCGCCAGCAGCCAACAAACGGGAAGGAGGACTGAAGCTTTCTTT. Protein sequence: CASSQQTGRRTEAFF.

The CDR3 loop is CASSTGQGGDTQYF. CDR3 sequence (DNA): TGCGCCAGCAGCACCGGACAGGGGGGAGATACGCAGTATTTT. This chain joins TRBV5-1 and TRBJ2-3; 10 bases are a match to TRBD1. Germline CDR1 SGHRS, CDR2 YFSETQ. The CDR3 extends over 14 amino acids. The V segment lost 4 bases and the J segment 5 bases; nucleotides outside the gene matches: 4.

The V and J genes are TRBV5-1 and TRBJ2-1, with unresolved D. The germline V gene has CDR1 SGHRS and CDR2 YFSETQ. V was clipped by 0 bases and J by 8 bases, with 15 bases between them. The CDR3 has 15 amino acids. CDR3 coding DNA: TGCGCCAGCAGCTTGGCCACTAATCAATTGGATGAGCAGTTCTTC. This codes for CASSLATNQLDEQFF.

This clonotype occurred a few times. The J gene is TRBJ2-1, the V gene TRBV18, with D hard to call. The V and J ends lost 5 bases and 5 bases respectively, with 19 bases between them. CDR3 length equals 16 residues. CDR1 and CDR2 from the germline V gene are KGHSH and LQKENI. Here the CDR3 DNA reads TGTGCCAGCTCAGGACGGTGGGTGGCTCAGAACAATGAGCAGTTCTTC. Translation: CASSGRWVAQNNEQFF.

The sample holds many counts of this clonotype. The V gene is TRBV7-2, the J gene TRBJ1-5; 7 positions match TRBD1. The CDR3 contains 13 residues. Germline V CDR1 and CDR2: SGHTA, FQGNSA. The V segment lost 7 bases and the J segment 5 bases; nucleotides outside the gene matches: 5. This chain's CDR3 is CASKGRGHQPQHF. The CDR3 DNA follows: TGTGCCAGCAAAGGGAGGGGGCATCAGCCCCAGCATTTT.

This clonotype was counted ten times or more. The rearrangement links TRBV5-6 to TRBJ1-5; no clear D gene. The germline V gene encodes CDR1 SGHDT and CDR2 YYEEEE. The CDR3 is 12 amino acids. Trimming cost V 3 bases and J 1 base, with 2 bases left between them. CDR3 in DNA: TGTGCCAGCAGCTACAGCAATCAGCCCCAGCATTTT. It translates to CASSYSNQPQHF.